The source of this T cell receptor (beta chain) is a study of T cells expressing NK-cell markers. Study-level information: Seven donors tested HCMV-seropositive and one tested seronegative among the eight sequenced.

Germline CDR1 SGHRS, CDR2 YFSETQ. CDR3 length: 16 residues. TCRdb reprocessed the 5' RACE reads and stores each CDR3 protein as one record, lacking DNA. Recorded for this sample: about 410,000 distinct CDR3 sequences. Sample: blood T cells: a sorted CD56 or NKG2C T cell subset, CD4+ or CD8+ T cells, or bulk PBMC T cells (not recorded which). The clonotype comes from a woman between 50 and 59 years old in good health. The V call is TRBV5-1, the J call TRBJ2-7; TCRdb lists TRBD1, though no DNA is available to test this call. CDR3: CASSSQTTGGLYEQYF. The variable domain in full, completed from reference TRBV5-1 and TRBJ2-7, reads KAGVTQTPRYLIKTRGQQVTLSCSPISGHRSVSWYQQTPGQGLQFLFEYFSETQRNKGNFPGRFSGRQFSNSRSEMNVSTLELGDSALYLCASSSQTTGGLYEQYFGPGTRLTVT.